This record looks at one T cell receptor beta chain sequence and its context. The CDR3 covers 14 residues. The germline CDR1 and CDR2 sequences are LNHDA and SQIVND (reference sequence). The V end was cut by 8 bases, the J end by 2 bases, with 13 bases between. The data stem from a study of CD8 T cells in Susac syndrome. RNA amounts of roughly 0.5 to 1 ug underwent reverse transcription with random hexamers. TCRdb reprocessed the immunoSEQ multiplex PCR reads via MiXCR and lists one record per CDR3 protein. The profile covers 100,000 to 150,000 distinct CDR3 sequences, with roughly 80% appearing a single time and around 0.5% taken by the ten largest.

The chain has TRBV19 and TRBJ1-3; D gene ambiguous. This TCR was sampled from a human donor with multiple sclerosis. Material: CD8+ T cells from PBMCs. In DNA form, the CDR3 reads TGTGCCAGTGGAAAGGGAGTACCTGGAAACACCATATATTTT. It yields the protein CASGKGVPGNTIYF. The entire variable domain, with the rest obtained from reference TRBV19 and TRBJ1-3, is as follows: DGGITQSPKYLFRKEGQNVTLSCEQNLNHDAMYWYRQDPGQGLRLIYYSQIVNDFQKGDIAEGYSVSREKKESFPLTVTSAQKNPTAFYLCASGKGVPGNTIYFGEGSWLTVV.